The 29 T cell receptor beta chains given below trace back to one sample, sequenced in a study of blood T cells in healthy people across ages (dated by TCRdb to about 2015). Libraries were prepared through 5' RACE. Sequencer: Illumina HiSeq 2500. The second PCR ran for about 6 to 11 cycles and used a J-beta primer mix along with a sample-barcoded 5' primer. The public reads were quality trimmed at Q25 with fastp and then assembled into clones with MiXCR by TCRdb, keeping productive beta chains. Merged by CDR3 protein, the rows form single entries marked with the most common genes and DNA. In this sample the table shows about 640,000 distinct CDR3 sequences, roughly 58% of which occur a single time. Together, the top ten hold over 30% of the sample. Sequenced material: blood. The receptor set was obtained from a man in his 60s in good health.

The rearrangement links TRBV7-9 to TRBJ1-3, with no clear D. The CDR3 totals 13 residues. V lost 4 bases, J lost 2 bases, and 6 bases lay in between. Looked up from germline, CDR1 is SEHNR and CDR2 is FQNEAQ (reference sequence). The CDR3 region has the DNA TGTGCCAGCAGCTGGACCACTGGAAACACCATATATTTT. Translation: CASSWTTGNTIYF.

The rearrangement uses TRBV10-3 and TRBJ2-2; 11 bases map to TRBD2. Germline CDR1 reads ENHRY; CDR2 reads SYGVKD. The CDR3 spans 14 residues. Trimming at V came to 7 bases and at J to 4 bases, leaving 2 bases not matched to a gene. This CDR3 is CAITGLAGTGELFF. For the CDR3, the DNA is TGTGCCATCACAGGACTAGCGGGCACCGGGGAGCTGTTTTTT.

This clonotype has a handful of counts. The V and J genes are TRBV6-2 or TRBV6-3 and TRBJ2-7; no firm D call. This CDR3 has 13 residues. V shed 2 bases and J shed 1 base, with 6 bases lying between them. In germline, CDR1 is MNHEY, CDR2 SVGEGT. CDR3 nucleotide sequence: TGTGCCAGCAGTTACGCGAGGTCCTACGAGCAGTACTTC. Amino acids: CASSYARSYEQYF.

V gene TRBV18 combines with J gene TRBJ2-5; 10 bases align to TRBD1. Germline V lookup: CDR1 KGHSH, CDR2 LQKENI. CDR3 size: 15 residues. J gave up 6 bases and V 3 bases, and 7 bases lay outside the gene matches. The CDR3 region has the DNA TGTGCCAGCTCACCGCCGGGACAGGGGACGCAGACCCAGTACTTC. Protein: CASSPPGQGTQTQYF.

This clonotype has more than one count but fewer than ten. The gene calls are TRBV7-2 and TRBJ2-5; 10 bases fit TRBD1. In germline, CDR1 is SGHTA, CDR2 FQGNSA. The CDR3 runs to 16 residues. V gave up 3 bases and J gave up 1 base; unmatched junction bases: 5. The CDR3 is CASSFGGTGVQETQYF. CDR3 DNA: TGTGCCAGCAGCTTTGGGGGGACAGGGGTCCAAGAGACCCAGTACTTC.

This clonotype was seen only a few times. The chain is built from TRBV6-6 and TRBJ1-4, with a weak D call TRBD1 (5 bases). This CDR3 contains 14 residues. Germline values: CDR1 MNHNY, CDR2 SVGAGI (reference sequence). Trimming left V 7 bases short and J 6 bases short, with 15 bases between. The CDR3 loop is CASIRGWGDEKLFF. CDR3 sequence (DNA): TGTGCCAGCATTAGGGGTTGGGGCGATGAAAAACTGTTTTTT.

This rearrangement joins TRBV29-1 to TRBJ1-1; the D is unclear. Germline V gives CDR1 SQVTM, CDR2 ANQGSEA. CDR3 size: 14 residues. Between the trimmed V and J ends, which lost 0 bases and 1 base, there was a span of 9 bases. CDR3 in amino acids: CSVEDRRRNTEAFF. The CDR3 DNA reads TGCAGCGTTGAAGATCGTCGGAGGAACACTGAAGCTTTCTTT.

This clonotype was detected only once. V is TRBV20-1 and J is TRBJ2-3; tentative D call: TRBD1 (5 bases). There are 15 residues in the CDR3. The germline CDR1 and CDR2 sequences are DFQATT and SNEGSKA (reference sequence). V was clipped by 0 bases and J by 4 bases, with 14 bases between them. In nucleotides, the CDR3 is TGCAGTGCTAGAGATCGGTATGGGGCCCCAGATACGCAGTATTTT. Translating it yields CSARDRYGAPDTQYF.

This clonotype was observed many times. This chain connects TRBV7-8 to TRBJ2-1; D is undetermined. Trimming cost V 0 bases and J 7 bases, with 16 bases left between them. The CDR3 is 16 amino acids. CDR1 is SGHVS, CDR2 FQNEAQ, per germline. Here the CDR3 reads CASSLAGLASRNEQFF. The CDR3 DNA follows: TGTGCCAGCAGCTTAGCGGGTTTAGCTTCAAGGAATGAGCAGTTCTTC.

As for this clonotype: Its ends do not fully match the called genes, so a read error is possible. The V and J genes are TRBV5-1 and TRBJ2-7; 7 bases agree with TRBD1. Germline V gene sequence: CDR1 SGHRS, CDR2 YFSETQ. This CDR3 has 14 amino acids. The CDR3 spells CACSSGTVTYEQYF. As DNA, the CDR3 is TGCGCCTGCAGCTCCGGGACAGTAACCTACGAGCAGTACTTC.

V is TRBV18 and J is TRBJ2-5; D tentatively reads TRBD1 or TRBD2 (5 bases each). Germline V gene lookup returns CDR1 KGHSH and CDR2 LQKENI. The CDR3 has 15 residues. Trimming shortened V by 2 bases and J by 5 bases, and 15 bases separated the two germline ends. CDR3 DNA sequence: TGTGCCAGCTCACCAATATCAGGGACGGGGGAGACCCAGTACTTC. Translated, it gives CASSPISGTGETQYF. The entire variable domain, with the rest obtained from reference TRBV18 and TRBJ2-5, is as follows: NAGVMQNPRHLVRRRGQEARLRCSPMKGHSHVYWYRQLPEEGLKFMVYLQKENIIDESGMPKERFSAEFPKEGPSILRIQQVVRGDSAAYFCASSPISGTGETQYFGPGTRLLVL.

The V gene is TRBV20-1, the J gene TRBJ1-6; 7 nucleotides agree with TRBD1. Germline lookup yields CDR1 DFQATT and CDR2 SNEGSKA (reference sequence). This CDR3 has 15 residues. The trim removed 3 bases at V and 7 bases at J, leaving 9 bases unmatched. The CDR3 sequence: CSASPSTGSNSPLHF. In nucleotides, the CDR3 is TGCAGTGCTAGCCCATCGACAGGGTCCAATTCACCCCTCCACTTT.

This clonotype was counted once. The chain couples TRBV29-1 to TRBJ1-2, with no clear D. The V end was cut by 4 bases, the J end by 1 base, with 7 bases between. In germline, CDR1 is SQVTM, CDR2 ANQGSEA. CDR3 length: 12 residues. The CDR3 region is CSVVTSNYGYTF. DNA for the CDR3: TGCAGCGTTGTGACAAGTAACTATGGCTACACCTTC. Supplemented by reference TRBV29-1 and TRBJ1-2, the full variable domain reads SAVISQKPSRDICQRGTSLTIQCQVDSQVTMMFWYRQQPGQSLTLIATANQGSEATYESGFVIDKFPISRPNLTFSTLTVSNMSPEDSSIYLCSVVTSNYGYTFGSGTRLTVV.

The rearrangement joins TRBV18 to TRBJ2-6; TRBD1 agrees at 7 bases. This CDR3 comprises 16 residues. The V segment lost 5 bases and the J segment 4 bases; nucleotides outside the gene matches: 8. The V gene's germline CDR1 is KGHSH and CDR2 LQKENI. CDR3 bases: TGTGCCAGCTCAGAGAGTGGACAGGCCGGGGCCAACGTCCTGACTTTC. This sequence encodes CASSESGQAGANVLTF.

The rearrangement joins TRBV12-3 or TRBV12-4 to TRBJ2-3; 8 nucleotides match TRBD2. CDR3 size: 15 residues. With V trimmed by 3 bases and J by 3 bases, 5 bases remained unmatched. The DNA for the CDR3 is TGTGCCAGCAGTTTTAGCGGGGTAGGGACAGATACGCAGTATTTT. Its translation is CASSFSGVGTDTQYF.

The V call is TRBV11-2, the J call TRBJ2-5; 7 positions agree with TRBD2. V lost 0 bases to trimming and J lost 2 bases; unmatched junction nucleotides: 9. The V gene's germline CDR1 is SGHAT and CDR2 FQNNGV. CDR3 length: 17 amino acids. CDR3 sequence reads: CASSLEGGARQQETQYF. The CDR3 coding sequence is TGTGCCAGCAGCTTAGAGGGAGGGGCAAGACAACAAGAGACCCAGTACTTC.

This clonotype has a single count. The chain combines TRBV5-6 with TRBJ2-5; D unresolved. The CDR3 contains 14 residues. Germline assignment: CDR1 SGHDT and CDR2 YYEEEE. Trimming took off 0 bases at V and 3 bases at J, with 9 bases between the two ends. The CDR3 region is CASSLVGDEETQYF. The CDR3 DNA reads TGTGCCAGCAGCTTGGTAGGAGATGAAGAGACCCAGTACTTC.

DNA of the CDR3: TGCAGCGCCCATCGGGGGGTCGGGAACATTCAGTACTTC. As protein: CSAHRGVGNIQYF. The J gene is TRBJ2-4, the V gene TRBV29-1; 7 positions match TRBD2. J gave up 7 bases and V 7 bases, and 10 bases lay outside the gene matches. This CDR3 is 13 amino acids long. Looked up from germline, CDR1 is SQVTM and CDR2 is ANQGSEA.

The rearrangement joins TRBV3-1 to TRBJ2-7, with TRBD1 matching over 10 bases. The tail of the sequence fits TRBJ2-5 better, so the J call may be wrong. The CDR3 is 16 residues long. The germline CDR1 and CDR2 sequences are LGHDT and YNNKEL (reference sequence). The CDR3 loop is CASSPEDRGLTETQYF. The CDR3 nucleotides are TGTGCCAGCAGCCCCGAAGACAGGGGGCTGACAGAGACCCAGTACTTC.

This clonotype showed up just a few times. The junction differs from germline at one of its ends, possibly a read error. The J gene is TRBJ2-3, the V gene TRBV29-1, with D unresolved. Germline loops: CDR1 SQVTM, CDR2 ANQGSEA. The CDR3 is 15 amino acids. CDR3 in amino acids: CSVQDARKGTDTQYF. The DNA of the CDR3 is TGCAGCGTTCAAGACGCCCGAAAGGGCACAGATACGCAGTATTTT.

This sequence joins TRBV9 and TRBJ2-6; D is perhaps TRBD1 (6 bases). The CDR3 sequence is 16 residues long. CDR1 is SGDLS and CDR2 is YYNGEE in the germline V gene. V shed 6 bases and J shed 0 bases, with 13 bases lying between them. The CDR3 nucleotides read TGTGCCAGCACCCGACAGGCCCTCTCTGGGGCCAACGTCCTGACTTTC. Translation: CASTRQALSGANVLTF.

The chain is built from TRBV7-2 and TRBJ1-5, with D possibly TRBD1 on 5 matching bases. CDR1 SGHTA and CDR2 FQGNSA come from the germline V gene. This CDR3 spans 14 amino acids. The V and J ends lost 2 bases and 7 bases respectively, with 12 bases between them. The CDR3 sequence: CASSLRQGRQPQHF. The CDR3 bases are TGTGCCAGCAGCTTAAGGCAGGGAAGGCAGCCCCAGCATTTT. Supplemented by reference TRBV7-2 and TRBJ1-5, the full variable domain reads GAGVSQSPSNKVTEKGKDVELRCDPISGHTALYWYRQSLGQGLEFLIYFQGNSAPDKSGLPSDRFSAERTGGSVSTLTIQRTQQEDSAVYLCASSLRQGRQPQHFGDGTRLSIL.

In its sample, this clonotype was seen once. As DNA, the CDR3 is TGTGCCAGCACCGGGACAGGGCATCAGCCCCAGCATTTT. It codes for CASTGTGHQPQHF. The chain employs TRBV2 and TRBJ1-5, with 9 bases fitting TRBD1. The germline gives CDR1 SNHLY, CDR2 FYNNEI. The CDR3 length is 13 residues. V shed 7 bases, J shed 5 bases, and the junction held 3 bases outside the gene matches.

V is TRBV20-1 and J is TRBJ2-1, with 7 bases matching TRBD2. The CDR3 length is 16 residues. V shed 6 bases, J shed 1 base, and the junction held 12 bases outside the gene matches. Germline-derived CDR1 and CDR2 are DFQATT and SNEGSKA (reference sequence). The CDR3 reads CSASLGLAESYNEQFF. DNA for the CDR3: TGCAGTGCATCCCTGGGGCTAGCGGAATCCTACAATGAGCAGTTCTTC.

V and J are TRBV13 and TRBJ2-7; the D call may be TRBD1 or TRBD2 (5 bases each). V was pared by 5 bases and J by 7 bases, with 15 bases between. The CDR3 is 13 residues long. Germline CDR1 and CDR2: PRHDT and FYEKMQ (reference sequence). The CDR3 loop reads CASSRERDGEQYF. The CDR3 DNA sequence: TGTGCCAGCAGCCGCGAACGGGACGGAGAGCAGTACTTC.

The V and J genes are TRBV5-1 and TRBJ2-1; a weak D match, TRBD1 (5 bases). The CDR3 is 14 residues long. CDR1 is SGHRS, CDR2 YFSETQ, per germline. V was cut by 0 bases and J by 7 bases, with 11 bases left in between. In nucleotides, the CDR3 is TGCGCCAGCAGCTTGGCCGTAGGGGTAAATGAGCAGTTCTTC. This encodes CASSLAVGVNEQFF.

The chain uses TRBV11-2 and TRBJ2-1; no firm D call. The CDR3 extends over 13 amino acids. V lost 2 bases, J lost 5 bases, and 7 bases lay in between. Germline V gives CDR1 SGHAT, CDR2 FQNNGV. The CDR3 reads CASSLLTHNEQFF. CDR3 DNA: TGTGCCAGCAGCTTACTGACCCACAATGAGCAGTTCTTC.

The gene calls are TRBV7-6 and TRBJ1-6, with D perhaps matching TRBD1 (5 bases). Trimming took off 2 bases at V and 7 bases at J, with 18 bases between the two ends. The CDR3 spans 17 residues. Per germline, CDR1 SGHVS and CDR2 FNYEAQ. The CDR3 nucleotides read TGTGCCAGCAGCTTAACTCCCCGGGGGAGGGGAAATTCACCCCTCCACTTT. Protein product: CASSLTPRGRGNSPLHF.

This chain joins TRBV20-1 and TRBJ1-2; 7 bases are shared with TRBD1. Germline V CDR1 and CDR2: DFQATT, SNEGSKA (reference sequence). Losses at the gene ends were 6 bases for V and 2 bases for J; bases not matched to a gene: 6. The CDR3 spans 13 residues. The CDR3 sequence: CSASDRVNYGYTF. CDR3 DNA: TGCAGTGCATCCGACAGGGTAAACTATGGCTACACCTTC.